The sequence of this T cell receptor (beta chain) was determined in a study of blood T cell repertoires in COVID-19. The overall study: T cells, B-cell-depleted T cells, or PBMCs supplied cDNA or gDNA.

Clones were read by immunoSEQ multiplex PCR, and TCRdb kept only the in-frame ones, dropping some. The data contain 150,000 to 200,000 clones, roughly 85% of them singletons. The CDR3 extends over 12 amino acids. Germline V gene data show CDR1 as KGHSH and CDR2 as LQKENI. The V gene lost 3 bases and the J gene lost 8 bases, with 7 bases spanning the gap. The genes are TRBV18 and TRBJ2-2; D ambiguous. This clonotype was sampled from a woman aged 70-85 years in a cohort exposed to, infected with or recovered from COVID-19 (not recorded which). Sequencing input: PBMCs or T cells enriched from blood (not recorded which). The CDR3 here is CASSPLRGELFF. As DNA, the CDR3 is TGTGCCAGCTCACCTCTACGGGGGGAGCTGTTTTTT. Full variable domain (remainder filled in from reference TRBV18 and TRBJ2-2): NAGVMQNPRHLVRRRGQEARLRCSPMKGHSHVYWYRQLPEEGLKFMVYLQKENIIDESGMPKERFSAEFPKEGPSILRIQQVVRGDSAAYFCASSPLRGELFFGEGSRLTVL.